In its sample, the clone carrying this TCR beta chain was seen a few times. The antigen remains undetermined. Patients who underwent sequencing had shown CD8+CD57+ cell expansion by flow cytometry. At the time of blood sampling, patients had not yet received any therapy. The sample originates from a study of CD8+CD57+ T cells in acquired aplastic anemia. Study in general: CD4+ and CD8+ cells, once sorted, gave DNA averaging about 3 ug. Findings of the study overall: The same twenty-nine CD8+ CDR3 sequences occurred in patients and in controls. Patients were compared with controls for CD8+ Simpson's diversity, and no significant difference emerged.

Genomic DNA, the template, was used for profiling of the TCR beta VDJ and CDR3. TCRdb re-called the reads through MiXCR, storing one row per CDR3 protein. Here the sample spans 150,000 to 200,000 distinct CDR3 sequences, roughly 50% being singletons. Germline-derived CDR1 and CDR2 are SEHNR and FQNEAQ (reference sequence). Trimming shortened V by 3 bases and J by 10 bases, and 10 bases separated the two germline ends. The CDR3 contains 13 residues. The gene calls are TRBV7-9 and TRBJ1-6, with D uncertain. Sequencing used sorted CD4+, CD8+, or CD8+CD57+ T cells (not recorded which) from PBMCs. This clonotype originated in a human donor with aplastic anemia. The CDR3, as DNA: TGTGCCAGCAGCTTGGGCGGGGTATCACCCCTCCACTTT. Amino acids: CASSLGGVSPLHF.